Listed below are T cell receptor beta chains from one sample, sequenced in a study of cytotoxic CD8 clonotypes in ibrutinib-treated CLL. The method was immunoSEQ multiplex PCR; TCRdb's version includes in-frame clones alone and lacks a portion of them. The table shows about 310,000 clones, with roughly 80% occurring only once. Sequencing was performed on PBMCs, taken before ibrutinib treatment. The receptors originated from a human donor with chronic lymphocytic leukemia. Both conserved end residues are part of each CDR3. A D gene is named only where the DNA matches it firmly. For some rows the clone size is stated as once, few or many, or as a class when expanded; others skip it.

>TRBJ2-7|-|TRBV4-3|-
CASSPIPGFDDEQYF
TGCGCCAGCAGCCCGATCCCTGGTTTTGATGACGAGCAGTACTTC
>TRBJ2-3|-|TRBV4-2|TRBD2
CASSQDLAGGPSTDTQYF
TGTGCCAGCAGCCAAGATCTAGCGGGAGGGCCTAGCACAGATACGCAGTATTTT
>TRBJ2-5|-|TRBV5-4|-
CASSLDQETQYF
TGTGCCAGCAGCTTGGACCAAGAGACCCAGTACTTC
>TRBJ2-2|once|TRBV27|TRBD2
CASRLAGTDTGELFF
TGTGCCAGCAGACTAGCGGGGACCGATACCGGGGAGCTGTTTTTT
>TRBJ1-4|-|TRBV7-9|-
CASSLQGLTNIGNEKLFF
TGTGCCAGCAGCCTACAGGGCTTAACCAACATTGGTAATGAAAAACTGTTTTTT
>TRBJ2-5|-|TRBV5-4|-
CASRPGAGNPRETQYF
TGTGCCAGCCGCCCAGGGGCGGGCAACCCAAGAGAGACCCAGTACTTC
>TRBJ1-5|once|TRBV5-6|-
CASSRSPLDGPGQPQHF
TGTGCCAGCAGCAGGTCCCCCCTCGATGGGCCGGGTCAGCCCCAGCATTTT
>TRBJ2-7|-|TRBV15|-
CATSHSYEQYF
TGTGCCACCAGTCACTCCTACGAGCAGTACTTC
>TRBJ2-7|-|TRBV30|-
CAWSASVDGEQYF
TGTGCCTGGAGTGCAAGTGTGGATGGCGAGCAGTACTTC
>TRBJ1-2|-|TRBV6-5|-
CASRPEFRGYGYTF
TGTGCCAGCAGACCCGAGTTCCGAGGCTATGGCTACACCTTC
>TRBJ2-3|-|TRBV30|-
CAWSSGASDTQYF
TGTGCCTGGAGTTCGGGGGCTTCAGATACGCAGTATTTT
>TRBJ1-2|-|TRBV7-8|TRBD1
CASSSPNWDRGLGYTF
TGTGCCAGCAGCTCACCTAATTGGGACAGGGGGCTGGGCTACACCTTC
>TRBJ2-1|-|TRBV19|TRBD2
CASSMGLAGVNEQFF
TGTGCCAGTAGTATGGGACTAGCGGGAGTCAATGAGCAGTTCTTC
>TRBJ1-2|-|TRBV9|-
CASSQTGADYGYTF
TGTGCCAGCAGCCAAACAGGAGCTGACTATGGCTACACCTTC
>TRBJ2-2|-|TRBV11-2|-
CASSPTGRGTGELFF
TGTGCCAGCAGCCCAACAGGACGGGGCACCGGGGAGCTGTTTTTT
>TRBJ1-2|-|TRBV28|TRBD1
CASSSQDRGTYGYTF
TGTGCCAGCAGTAGCCAGGACAGGGGCACGTATGGCTACACCTTC
>TRBJ2-5|-|TRBV5-4|-
CASSFTTLGPAGAQYF
TGTGCCAGCAGCTTCACAACCCTGGGACCGGCCGGGGCCCAGTACTTC
>TRBJ1-1|-|TRBV27|-
CASSLSLRVGSTEAFF
TGTGCCAGCAGTTTATCGTTGAGGGTGGGGTCCACTGAAGCTTTCTTT
>TRBJ1-3|-|TRBV19|TRBD1
CASTPTRGRGNTIYF
TGTGCCAGTACTCCAACGAGGGGGCGAGGAAACACCATATATTTT
>TRBJ2-7|-|TRBV7-6|-
CASSLDSTYEQYF
TGTGCCAGCAGCTTAGACTCGACCTACGAGCAGTACTTC
>TRBJ2-7|-|TRBV6-6|-
CASSSGPWDEQYF
TGTGCCAGCAGCTCTGGACCCTGGGACGAGCAGTACTTC
>TRBJ2-7|-|TRBV28|-
CASSPGRNWAYEQYF
TGTGCCAGCAGCCCTGGCCGAAACTGGGCCTACGAGCAGTACTTC
>TRBJ2-1|-|TRBV6-1|-
CASRRDRNSYNEQFF
TGTGCCAGCAGAAGAGACAGGAACTCCTACAATGAGCAGTTCTTC
>TRBJ2-7|-|TRBV2|-
CASLDYEQYF
TGTGCCAGTCTCGACTACGAGCAGTACTTC
>TRBJ2-2|-|TRBV11-3|-
CASSLAGTNAGELFF
TGTGCCAGCAGCTTGGCAGGGACCAACGCCGGGGAGCTGTTTTTT
>TRBJ2-5|-|TRBV29-1|-
CSVEGGSRDQETQYF
TGCAGCGTTGAGGGTGGGAGTAGGGACCAAGAGACCCAGTACTTC
>TRBJ1-2|-|TRBV30|-
CAWVPGGGYGYTF
TGTGCCTGGGTCCCCGGGGGAGGGTATGGCTACACCTTC
>TRBJ1-2|-|TRBV7-9|-
CASSLVRQGSHGYTF
TGTGCCAGCAGCTTAGTACGGCAGGGGAGCCATGGCTACACCTTC
>TRBJ2-1|-|TRBV29-1|-
CSARDLNNEQFF
TGCAGCGCCAGGGACTTGAACAATGAGCAGTTCTTC
>TRBJ2-2|-|TRBV5-1|-
CASTIGGELFF
TGCGCCAGCACCATCGGCGGGGAGCTGTTTTTT
>TRBJ2-7|-|TRBV4-3|TRBD2
CASSQEALAGSYEQYF
TGCGCCAGCAGCCAAGAAGCACTAGCGGGAAGCTACGAGCAGTACTTC
>TRBJ2-7|-|TRBV27|-
CASRLGAATYEQYF
TGTGCCAGCAGGTTAGGGGCGGCAACCTACGAGCAGTACTTC
>TRBJ1-2|once|TRBV4-2|TRBD1
CASSQDSDRDYGYTF
TGTGCCAGCAGCCAAGACTCGGACAGGGATTATGGCTACACCTTC
>TRBJ1-3|-|TRBV30|-
CAWSLGVSSSGNTIYF
TGTGCCTGGAGCCTAGGGGTTAGTAGCTCTGGAAACACCATATATTTT
>TRBJ2-5|-|TRBV9|-
CASSGRRGGVETQYF
TGTGCCAGCAGCGGAAGGAGGGGGGGCGTGGAGACCCAGTACTTC
>TRBJ2-3|once|TRBV29-1|TRBD2
CSVGAGAPPDTQYF
TGCAGCGTTGGGGCGGGAGCCCCCCCAGATACGCAGTATTTT
>TRBJ2-2|-|TRBV30|TRBD1
CAWEGAGGAAGELFF
TGTGCCTGGGAAGGGGCAGGGGGCGCCGCCGGGGAGCTGTTTTTT
>TRBJ2-7|-|TRBV14|-
CASSLNNEQYF
TGTGCCAGCAGCCTAAATAACGAGCAGTACTTC
>TRBJ2-2|-|TRBV11-1|TRBD1
CASSAGQGATGELFF
TGTGCCAGCAGCGCGGGACAGGGTGCCACCGGGGAGCTGTTTTTT
>TRBJ2-5|-|TRBV13|TRBD2
CASSLGWEGGETQYF
TGTGCCAGCAGCTTAGGGTGGGAGGGAGGAGAGACCCAGTACTTC
>TRBJ2-3|-|TRBV18|-
CPSNTQYF
TGCCCGTCCAATACGCAGTATTTT
>TRBJ2-7|once|TRBV10-2|TRBD1
CASKTGTGVHEQYF
TGCGCCAGCAAAACCGGGACAGGAGTACACGAGCAGTACTTC
>TRBJ2-7|once|TRBV7-9|TRBD2
CASSFTGTSGSEQYF
TGTGCCAGCAGCTTTACCGGGACTAGCGGTTCCGAGCAGTACTTC
>TRBJ2-7|few|TRBV10-3|-
CAIRSGWIDEQYF
TGTGCCATCAGAAGCGGGTGGATCGACGAGCAGTACTTC
>TRBJ2-5|-|TRBV30|-
CAWSRGMGETQYF
TGTGCCTGGAGCAGGGGTATGGGGGAGACCCAGTACTTC
>TRBJ1-2|-|TRBV30|TRBD1
CAWKGTGSVGYTF
TGTGCCTGGAAAGGGACAGGGTCGGTTGGCTACACCTTC
>TRBJ1-1|-|TRBV30|-
CAWSITANTEAFF
TGTGCCTGGAGCATTACAGCGAACACTGAAGCTTTCTTT
>TRBJ1-2|-|TRBV27|TRBD1
CASSPWTGRNGYTF
TGTGCCAGCAGTCCCTGGACAGGGAGGAATGGCTACACCTTC
>TRBJ2-2|once|TRBV4-3|TRBD2
CASSRDSGLNTGELFF
TGCGCCAGCAGCCGAGATAGCGGGTTGAACACCGGGGAGCTGTTTTTT
>TRBJ2-7|once|TRBV4-2|-
CASSQDSPSTAIDYEQYF
TGTGCCAGCAGCCAAGATTCGCCATCCACTGCGATAGACTACGAGCAGTACTTC
>TRBJ2-1|few|TRBV15|-
CATSRDNNEQFF
TGTGCCACCAGCAGAGATAACAATGAGCAGTTCTTC
>TRBJ2-1|-|TRBV7-7|TRBD2
CASSSGVGLAGFEQFF
TGTGCTAGCAGCTCGGGGGTGGGACTAGCGGGATTTGAGCAGTTCTTC
>TRBJ2-7|few|TRBV9|TRBD2
CASSAVAGEQYF
TGTGCCAGCAGCGCGGTAGCGGGGGAGCAGTACTTC
>TRBJ2-3|-|TRBV5-1|TRBD2
CASSSRWSGSMYTQYF
TGCGCCAGCAGCTCCCGTTGGAGCGGGAGTATGTATACGCAGTATTTT